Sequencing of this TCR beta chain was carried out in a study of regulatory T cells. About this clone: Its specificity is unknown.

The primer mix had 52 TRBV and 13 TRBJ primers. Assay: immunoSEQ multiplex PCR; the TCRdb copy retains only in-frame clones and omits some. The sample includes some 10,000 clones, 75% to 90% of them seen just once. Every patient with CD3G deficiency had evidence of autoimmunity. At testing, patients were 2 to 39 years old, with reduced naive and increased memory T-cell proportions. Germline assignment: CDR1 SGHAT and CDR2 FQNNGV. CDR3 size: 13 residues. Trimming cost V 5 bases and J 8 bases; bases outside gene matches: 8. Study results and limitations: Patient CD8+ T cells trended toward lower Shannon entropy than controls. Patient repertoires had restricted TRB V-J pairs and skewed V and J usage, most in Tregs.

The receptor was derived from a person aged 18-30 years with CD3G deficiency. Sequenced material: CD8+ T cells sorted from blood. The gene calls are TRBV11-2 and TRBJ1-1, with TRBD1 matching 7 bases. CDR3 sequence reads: CASSPRTGLEAFF. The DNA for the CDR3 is TGTGCCAGCAGCCCGAGGACAGGACTAGAAGCTTTCTTT. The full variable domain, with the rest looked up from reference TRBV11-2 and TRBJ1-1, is EAGVAQSPRYKIIEKRQSVAFWCNPISGHATLYWYQQILGQGPKLLIQFQNNGVVDDSQLPKDRFSAERLKGVDSTLKIQPAKLEDSAVYLCASSPRTGLEAFFGQGTRLTVV.